The 8 T cell receptor beta chains reported below all come from one sample, sequenced in a study of blood T cell repertoires in COVID-19. Profiled with immunoSEQ multiplex PCR; TCRdb holds only in-frame clones, not every one. The table records 200,000 to 300,000 clones, approximately 86% of them present only once. Sequenced sample: peripheral blood. The source of these receptors is an older woman with COVID-19, enrolled during active disease.

This sequence joins TRBV9 and TRBJ2-2; D is unresolved. CDR1 is SGDLS and CDR2 is YYNGEE in the germline V gene. V lost 4 bases and J 3 bases, leaving 19 bases between the germline ends. This CDR3 spans 17 amino acids. This CDR3 reads CASSTNPRAYYTGELFF. CDR3 nucleotides: TGTGCCAGCAGCACTAATCCTAGAGCCTATTACACCGGGGAGCTGTTTTTT.

The V gene is TRBV7-3, the J gene TRBJ2-1; TRBD2 matches at 7 bases. V was pared by 3 bases and J by 9 bases, with 8 bases of the junction left unmatched. This CDR3 is 14 amino acids long. Germline CDR1 and CDR2: SGHTA and FQGTGA. CDR3 loop: CASSFQGGFSEQFF. Here the CDR3 DNA reads TGTGCCAGCAGCTTCCAGGGAGGGTTTAGTGAGCAGTTCTTC.

The chain recombines TRBV5-1 with TRBJ2-7; a weak D match, TRBD1 (5 bases). The CDR3 has 18 amino acids. Germline-derived CDR1 and CDR2 are SGHRS and YFSETQ. Trimming took off 0 bases at V and 4 bases at J, with 23 bases between the two ends. The CDR3 region has the DNA TGCGCCAGCAGCTTGGCCCCTGGGGCTGGTTCGGTCGTGTACGAGCAGTACTTC. It codes for CASSLAPGAGSVVYEQYF.

The V and J genes are TRBV11-2 and TRBJ1-2; weak D call: TRBD1 (6 bases). Germline loops: CDR1 SGHAT, CDR2 FQNNGV. Trimming removed 5 bases at V and 8 bases at J, with 15 bases between. The length of the CDR3 is 13 residues. The CDR3 region is CASSQGQLIGYTF. The CDR3 DNA is TGTGCCAGCAGCCAGGGGCAGCTGATAGGCTACACCTTC.

The chain recombines TRBV10-3 with TRBJ1-5; D may be TRBD1 (5 bases). Germline CDR1 reads ENHRY; CDR2 reads SYGVKD. V was pared by 5 bases and J by 0 bases, with 14 bases between. This CDR3 spans 16 amino acids. The CDR3: CAISSPAGNSNQPQHF. The CDR3 DNA reads TGTGCCATCAGTAGTCCCGCAGGGAATAGCAATCAGCCCCAGCATTTT.

The gene calls are TRBV19 and TRBJ2-2; 10 bases are shared with TRBD2. Looked up from germline, CDR1 is LNHDA and CDR2 is SQIVND (reference sequence). V was clipped by 4 bases and J by 3 bases; unmatched bases: 11. This CDR3 has 18 amino acids. The CDR3, as DNA: TGTGCCAGTAGTAGAAAAGCTAGCGGGAGCGTTTACACCGGGGAGCTGTTTTTT. It specifies CASSRKASGSVYTGELFF.

The chain carries TRBV5-4 and TRBJ2-2, with D tentatively TRBD2 (5 bases). The germline CDR1 and CDR2 sequences are SGHNT and YYREEE (reference sequence). V was shortened by 3 bases and J by 0 bases, with 15 bases between the two germline ends. CDR3 length: 17 residues. The DNA of the CDR3 is TGTGCCAGCAGCTCCGGGGTGGGCGGGCCGAACACCGGGGAGCTGTTTTTT. Protein sequence: CASSSGVGGPNTGELFF.

This chain uses TRBV2 with TRBJ2-3; 9 nucleotides agree with TRBD2. The CDR3 sequence is 20 residues long. The trim removed 1 base at V and 1 base at J, leaving 15 bases unmatched. Germline CDR1 reads SNHLY; CDR2 reads FYNNEI. In DNA, the CDR3 is TGTGCCAGCAGTGAAGAAACAGGTGGTTGGACTAGCGAGCGCACAGATACGCAGTATTTT. Its translation is CASSEETGGWTSERTDTQYF. Supplemented by reference TRBV2 and TRBJ2-3, the full variable domain reads EPEVTQTPSHQVTQMGQEVILRCVPISNHLYFYWYRQILGQKVEFLVSFYNNEISEKSEIFDDQFSVERPDGSNFTLKIRSTKLEDSAMYFCASSEETGGWTSERTDTQYFGPGTRLTVL.